The clone carrying this T cell receptor beta chain was recorded at least ten times. Antigen: not known. Germline V gene sequence: CDR1 LGHNA, CDR2 YSLEER. Deletions cut 1 base from V and 0 bases from J, with 8 bases between. This CDR3 spans 15 amino acids. This entry comes from a study of identical twins. Broader study findings: With beta out-of-frame sequences, excess sharing by twins was weaker.

TCRdb recomputed calls from the 5' RACE reads with MiXCR, one row per CDR3 protein. The sample contains about 200,000 distinct CDR3 sequences, 6.5% to 8% of which appear only once. This sample was shared with a second study, whose subject was T cells expressing NK-cell markers. From that paper: Source material for TCR beta repertoires consisted of sorted CD3+CD56+NKG2C+, CD3+CD56+NKG2C- and CD3+CD56-NKG2C+ T cells.

Specimen: CD8+ T cells sorted from blood. The TCR originated in a young woman in good health. The rearrangement uses TRBV4-3 and TRBJ2-3; D tentatively reads TRBD1 or TRBD2 (5 bases each). The CDR3 sequence is CASSQAGASTDTQYF. CDR3 in DNA: TGCGCCAGCAGCCAAGCCGGGGCAAGCACAGATACGCAGTATTTT.